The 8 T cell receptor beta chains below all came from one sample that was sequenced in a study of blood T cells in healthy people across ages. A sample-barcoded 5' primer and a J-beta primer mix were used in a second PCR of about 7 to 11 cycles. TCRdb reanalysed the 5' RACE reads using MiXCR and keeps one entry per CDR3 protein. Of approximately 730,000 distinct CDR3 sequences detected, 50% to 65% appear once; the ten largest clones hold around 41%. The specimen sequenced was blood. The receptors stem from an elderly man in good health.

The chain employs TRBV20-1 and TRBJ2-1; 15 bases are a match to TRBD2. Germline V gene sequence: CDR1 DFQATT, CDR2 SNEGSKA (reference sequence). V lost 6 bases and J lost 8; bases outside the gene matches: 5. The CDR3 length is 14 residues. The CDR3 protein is CSAGTSGRWDEQFF. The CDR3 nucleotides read TGCAGTGCCGGGACTAGCGGGAGGTGGGATGAGCAGTTCTTC.

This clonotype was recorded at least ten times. Here the CDR3 reads CASSTNTDTQYF. CDR3 in DNA: TGTGCCAGCAGTACGAACACAGATACGCAGTATTTT. The V gene is TRBV7-8, the J gene TRBJ2-3; D unresolved. CDR1 and CDR2 from the germline V gene are SGHVS and FQNEAQ. The CDR3 sequence is 12 residues long. V was shortened by 6 bases and J by 2 bases, with 6 bases between the two germline ends.

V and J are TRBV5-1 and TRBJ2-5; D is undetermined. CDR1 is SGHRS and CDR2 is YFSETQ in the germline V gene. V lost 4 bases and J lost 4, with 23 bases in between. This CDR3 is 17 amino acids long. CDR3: CASSRLPPRAMAETQYF. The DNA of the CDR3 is TGCGCCAGCAGCCGGTTGCCCCCCCGGGCCATGGCAGAGACCCAGTACTTC.

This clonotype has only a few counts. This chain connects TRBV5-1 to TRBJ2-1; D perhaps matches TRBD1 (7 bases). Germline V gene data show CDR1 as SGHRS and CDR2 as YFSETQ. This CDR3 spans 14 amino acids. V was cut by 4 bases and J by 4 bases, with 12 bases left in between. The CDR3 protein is CASSPEGAYNEQFF. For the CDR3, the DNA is TGCGCCAGCAGCCCGGAGGGGGCGTACAATGAGCAGTTCTTC. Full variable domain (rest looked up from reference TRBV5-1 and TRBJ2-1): KAGVTQTPRYLIKTRGQQVTLSCSPISGHRSVSWYQQTPGQGLQFLFEYFSETQRNKGNFPGRFSGRQFSNSRSEMNVSTLELGDSALYLCASSPEGAYNEQFFGPGTRLTVL.

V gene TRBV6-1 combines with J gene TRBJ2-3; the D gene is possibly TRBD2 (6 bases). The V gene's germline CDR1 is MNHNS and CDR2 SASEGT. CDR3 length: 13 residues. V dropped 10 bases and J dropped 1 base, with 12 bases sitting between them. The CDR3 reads CANSDYRTDTQYF. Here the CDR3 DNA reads TGTGCCAATTCGGACTACCGCACAGATACGCAGTATTTT.

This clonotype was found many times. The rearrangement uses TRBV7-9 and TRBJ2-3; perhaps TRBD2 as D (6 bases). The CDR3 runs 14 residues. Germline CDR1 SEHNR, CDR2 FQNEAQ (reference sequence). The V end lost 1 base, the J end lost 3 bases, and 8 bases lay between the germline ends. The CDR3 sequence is CASSLGGVTDTQYF. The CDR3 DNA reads TGTGCCAGCAGCTTAGGGGGGGTAACAGATACGCAGTATTTT.

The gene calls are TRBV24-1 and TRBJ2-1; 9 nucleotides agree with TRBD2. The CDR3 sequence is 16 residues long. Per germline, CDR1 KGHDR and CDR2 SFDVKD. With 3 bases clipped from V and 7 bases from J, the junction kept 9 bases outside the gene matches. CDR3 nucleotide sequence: TGTGCCACCAGTGATCCCGCAGCGGGAGGACGGAATGAGCAGTTCTTC. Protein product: CATSDPAAGGRNEQFF.

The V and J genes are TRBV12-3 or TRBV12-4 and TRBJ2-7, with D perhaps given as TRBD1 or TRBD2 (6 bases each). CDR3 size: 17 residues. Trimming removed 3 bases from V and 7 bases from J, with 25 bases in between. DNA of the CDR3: TGTGCCAGCAGTTTGGAGGGGCCGGGACATGGGTACAATGAGCAGTACTTC. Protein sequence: CASSLEGPGHGYNEQYF.